This T cell receptor (beta chain) was captured by sequencing in a study of cytomegalovirus exposure and HLA in healthy donors. Sequencing was performed with immunoSEQ multiplex PCR; in TCRdb, only in-frame clones are kept and a portion is missing. The sample lists roughly 230,000 clones; 80% to 95% were seen once. V lost 5 bases to trimming and J lost 6 bases, with 16 bases between them. The CDR3 is 15 residues long. The germline CDR1 and CDR2 sequences are SEHNR and FQNEAQ (reference sequence). The chain links TRBV7-9 to TRBJ1-4, with a possible D match to TRBD1 (6 bases). This receptor was obtained from a woman under 40 in good health and CMV-seronegative. The sample consisted of PBMCs. The DNA for the CDR3 is TGTGCCAGCAGCCTGGAAGGGGGGATGTATGAAAAACTGTTTTTT. It codes for CASSLEGGMYEKLFF.